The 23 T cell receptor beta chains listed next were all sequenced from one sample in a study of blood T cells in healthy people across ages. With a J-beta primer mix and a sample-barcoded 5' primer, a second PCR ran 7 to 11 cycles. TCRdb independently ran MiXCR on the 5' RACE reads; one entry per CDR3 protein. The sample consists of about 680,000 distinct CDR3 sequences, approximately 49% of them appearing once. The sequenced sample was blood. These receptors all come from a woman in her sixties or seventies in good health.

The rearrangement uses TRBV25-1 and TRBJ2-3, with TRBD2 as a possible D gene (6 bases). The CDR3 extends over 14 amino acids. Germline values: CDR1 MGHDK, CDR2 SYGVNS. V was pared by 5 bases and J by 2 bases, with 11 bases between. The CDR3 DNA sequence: TGTGCCAGCAGTAAGGGACTTATCACAGATACGCAGTATTTT. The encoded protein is CASSKGLITDTQYF.

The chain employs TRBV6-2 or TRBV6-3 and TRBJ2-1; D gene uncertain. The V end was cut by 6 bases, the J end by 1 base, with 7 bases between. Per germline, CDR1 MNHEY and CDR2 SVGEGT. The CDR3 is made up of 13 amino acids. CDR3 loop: CASRPQSYNEQFF. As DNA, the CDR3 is TGTGCCAGCAGACCACAATCCTACAATGAGCAGTTCTTC.

The CDR3 region is CASSPWTGRNTEAFF. CDR3 DNA sequence: TGCGCCAGCAGCCCCTGGACAGGACGGAACACTGAAGCTTTCTTT. The chain joins TRBV5-1 to TRBJ1-1; the match to TRBD1 covers 7 bases. CDR3 length equals 15 residues. Germline CDR1 SGHRS, CDR2 YFSETQ. After removal of 4 bases from V and 1 base from J, the junction contained 7 bases not matched to a gene.

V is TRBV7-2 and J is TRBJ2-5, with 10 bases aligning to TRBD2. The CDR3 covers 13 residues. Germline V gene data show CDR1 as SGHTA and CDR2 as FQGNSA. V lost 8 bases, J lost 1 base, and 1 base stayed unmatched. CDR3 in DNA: TGTGCCAGCGGACTAGCGGTCCAAGAGACCCAGTACTTC. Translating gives CASGLAVQETQYF.

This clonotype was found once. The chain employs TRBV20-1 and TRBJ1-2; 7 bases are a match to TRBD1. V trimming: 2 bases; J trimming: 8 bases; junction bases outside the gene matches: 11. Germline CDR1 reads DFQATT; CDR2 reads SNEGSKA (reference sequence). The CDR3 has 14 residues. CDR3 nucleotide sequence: TGCAGTGCTAGATCCTCGACAGGGTCTGCCGGCTACACCTTC. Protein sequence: CSARSSTGSAGYTF.

This CDR3 is CASRFQGSHTDTQYF. DNA of the CDR3: TGCGCCAGCAGATTTCAGGGTTCTCACACAGATACGCAGTATTTT. V is TRBV5-1 and J is TRBJ2-3, with TRBD1 as a possible D gene (5 bases). Trimming took off 5 bases at V and 2 bases at J, with 15 bases between the two ends. This CDR3 comprises 15 residues. Germline CDR1 SGHRS, CDR2 YFSETQ.

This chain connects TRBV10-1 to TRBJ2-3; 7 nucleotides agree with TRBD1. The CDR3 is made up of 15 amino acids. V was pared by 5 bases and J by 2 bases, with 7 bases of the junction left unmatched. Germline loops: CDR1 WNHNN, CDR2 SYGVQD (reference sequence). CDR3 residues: CASSYGTAYTDTQYF. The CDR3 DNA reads TGCGCCAGCAGTTACGGGACAGCTTACACAGATACGCAGTATTTT.

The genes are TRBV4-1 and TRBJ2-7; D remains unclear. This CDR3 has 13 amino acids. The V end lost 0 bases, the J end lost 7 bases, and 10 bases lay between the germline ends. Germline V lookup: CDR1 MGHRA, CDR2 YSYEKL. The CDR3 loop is CASSQDMGNEQYF. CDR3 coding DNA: TGCGCCAGCAGCCAAGATATGGGAAATGAGCAGTACTTC.

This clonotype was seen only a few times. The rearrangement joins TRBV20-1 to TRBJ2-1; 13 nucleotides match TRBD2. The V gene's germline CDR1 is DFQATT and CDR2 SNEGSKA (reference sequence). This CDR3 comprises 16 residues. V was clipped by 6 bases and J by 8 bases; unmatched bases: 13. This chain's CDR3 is CSASRTSGRLVDEQFF. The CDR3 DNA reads TGCAGTGCGAGTCGGACTAGCGGGAGACTTGTCGATGAGCAGTTCTTC.

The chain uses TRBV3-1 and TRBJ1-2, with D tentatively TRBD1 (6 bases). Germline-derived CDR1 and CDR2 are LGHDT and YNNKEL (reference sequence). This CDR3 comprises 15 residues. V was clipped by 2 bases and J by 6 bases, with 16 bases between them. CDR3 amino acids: CASSQSEGERDGYTF. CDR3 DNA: TGTGCCAGCAGCCAATCTGAGGGGGAGAGGGATGGCTACACCTTC.

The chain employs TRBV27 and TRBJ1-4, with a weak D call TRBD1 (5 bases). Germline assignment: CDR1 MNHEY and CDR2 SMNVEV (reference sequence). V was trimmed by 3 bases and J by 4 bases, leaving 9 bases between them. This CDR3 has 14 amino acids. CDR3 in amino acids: CASSFQGLNEKLFF. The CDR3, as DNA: TGTGCCAGCAGTTTTCAGGGACTTAATGAAAAACTGTTTTTT. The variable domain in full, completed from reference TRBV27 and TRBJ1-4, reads EAQVTQNPRYLITVTGKKLTVTCSQNMNHEYMSWYRQDPGLGLRQIYYSMNVEVTDKGDVPEGYKVSRKEKRNFPLILESPSPNQTSLYFCASSFQGLNEKLFFGSGTQLSVL.

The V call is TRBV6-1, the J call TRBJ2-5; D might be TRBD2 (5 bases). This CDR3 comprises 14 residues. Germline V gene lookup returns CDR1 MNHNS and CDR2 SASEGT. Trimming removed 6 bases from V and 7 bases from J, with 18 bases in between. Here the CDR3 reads CASSLERGKGTQYF. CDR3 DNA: TGTGCCAGCAGCTTAGAACGGGGAAAAGGGACCCAGTACTTC.

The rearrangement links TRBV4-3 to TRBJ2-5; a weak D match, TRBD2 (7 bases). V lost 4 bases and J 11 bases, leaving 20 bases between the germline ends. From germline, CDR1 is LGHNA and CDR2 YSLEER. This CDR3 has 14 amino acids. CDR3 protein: CASSRIGGGDEQYF. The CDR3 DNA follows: TGCGCCAGCAGCCGAATAGGGGGGGGAGATGAGCAGTACTTC.

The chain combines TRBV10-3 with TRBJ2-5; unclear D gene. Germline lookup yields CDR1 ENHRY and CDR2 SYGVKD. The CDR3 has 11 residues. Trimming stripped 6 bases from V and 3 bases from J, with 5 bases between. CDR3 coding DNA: TGTGCCATCAGCAAGGAAGAGACCCAGTACTTC. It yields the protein CAISKEETQYF.

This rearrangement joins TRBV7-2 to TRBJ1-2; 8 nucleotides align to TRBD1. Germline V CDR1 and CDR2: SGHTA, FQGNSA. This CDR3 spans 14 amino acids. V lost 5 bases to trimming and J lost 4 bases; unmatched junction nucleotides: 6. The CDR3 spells CASSDRDRSYGYTF. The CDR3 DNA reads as TGTGCCAGCAGCGACCGGGACAGGAGCTATGGCTACACCTTC.

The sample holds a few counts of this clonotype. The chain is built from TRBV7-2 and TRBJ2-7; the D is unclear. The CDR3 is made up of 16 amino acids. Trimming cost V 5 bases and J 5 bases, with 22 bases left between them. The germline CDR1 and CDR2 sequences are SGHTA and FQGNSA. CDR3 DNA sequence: TGTGCCAGCAGCCCGCAAACGAAGATCCGCGGCGACGAGCAGTACTTC. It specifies CASSPQTKIRGDEQYF.

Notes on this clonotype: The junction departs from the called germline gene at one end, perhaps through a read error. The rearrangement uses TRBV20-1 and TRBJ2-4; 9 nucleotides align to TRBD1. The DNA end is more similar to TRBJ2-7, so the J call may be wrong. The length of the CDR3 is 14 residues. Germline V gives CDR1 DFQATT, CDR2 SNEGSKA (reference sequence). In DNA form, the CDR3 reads TGTAGTGCCCACGGGGACAGGGTTGGGTACGAGCAGTACTTC. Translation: CSAHGDRVGYEQYF.

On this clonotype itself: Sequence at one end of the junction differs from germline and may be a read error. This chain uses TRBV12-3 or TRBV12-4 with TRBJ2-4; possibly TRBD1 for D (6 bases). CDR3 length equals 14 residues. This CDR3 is CASSLDRDRTPQDF. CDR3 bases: TGTGCCAGCAGTTTAGACAGGGATCGAACCCCTCAGGACTTC.

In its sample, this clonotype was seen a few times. As DNA, the CDR3 is TGTGCCAGCAGCTCCTCCCGAGGCAGTTACGAGCAGTACTTC. Its protein product is CASSSSRGSYEQYF. The rearrangement joins TRBV7-9 to TRBJ2-7; D not certain. CDR3 length: 14 amino acids. V was clipped by 4 bases and J by 4 bases, with 14 bases between them. Germline V gives CDR1 SEHNR, CDR2 FQNEAQ (reference sequence).

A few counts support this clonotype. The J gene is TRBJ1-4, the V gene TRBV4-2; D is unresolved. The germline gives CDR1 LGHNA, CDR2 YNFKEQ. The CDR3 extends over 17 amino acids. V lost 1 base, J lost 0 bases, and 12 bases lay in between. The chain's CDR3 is CASSQGTAVATNEKLFF. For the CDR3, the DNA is TGTGCCAGCAGCCAAGGGACCGCGGTTGCAACTAATGAAAAACTGTTTTTT.

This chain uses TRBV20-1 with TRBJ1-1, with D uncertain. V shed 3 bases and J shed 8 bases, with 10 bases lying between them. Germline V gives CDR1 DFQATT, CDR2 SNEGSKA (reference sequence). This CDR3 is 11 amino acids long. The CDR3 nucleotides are TGCAGTGCTAGCCGACAAGCAGAAGCTTTCTTT. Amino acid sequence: CSASRQAEAFF.

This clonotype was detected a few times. This CDR3 is CASSDTRQSSYNSPLHF. The CDR3 bases are TGTGCCAGCAGTGACACTCGGCAGAGCTCCTATAATTCACCCCTCCACTTT. The chain couples TRBV2 to TRBJ1-6; D is unresolved. The CDR3 runs to 17 residues. The V end lost 3 bases, the J end lost 0 bases, and 12 bases lay between the germline ends. Germline lookup yields CDR1 SNHLY and CDR2 FYNNEI. The complete variable domain, with remaining parts taken from reference TRBV2 and TRBJ1-6, reads EPEVTQTPSHQVTQMGQEVILRCVPISNHLYFYWYRQILGQKVEFLVSFYNNEISEKSEIFDDQFSVERPDGSNFTLKIRSTKLEDSAMYFCASSDTRQSSYNSPLHFGNGTRLTVT.

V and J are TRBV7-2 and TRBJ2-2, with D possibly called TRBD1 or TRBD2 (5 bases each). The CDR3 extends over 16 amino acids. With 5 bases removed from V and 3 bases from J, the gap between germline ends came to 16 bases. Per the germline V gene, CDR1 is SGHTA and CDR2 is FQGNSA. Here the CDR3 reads CASSGGPSIYTGELFF. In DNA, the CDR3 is TGTGCCAGCAGCGGGGGACCGTCGATATACACCGGGGAGCTGTTTTTT.